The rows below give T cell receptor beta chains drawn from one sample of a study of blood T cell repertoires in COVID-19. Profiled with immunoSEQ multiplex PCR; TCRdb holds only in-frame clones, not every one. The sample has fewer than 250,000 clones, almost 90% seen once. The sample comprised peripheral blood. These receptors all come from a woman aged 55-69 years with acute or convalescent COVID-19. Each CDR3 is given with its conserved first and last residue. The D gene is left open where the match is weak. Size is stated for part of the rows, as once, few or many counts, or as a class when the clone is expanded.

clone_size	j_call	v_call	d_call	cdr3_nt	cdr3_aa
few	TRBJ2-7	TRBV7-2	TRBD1	TGTGCCAGCAGCCCGACGACAGGGGGTTACTACGAGCAGTACTTC	CASSPTTGGYYEQYF
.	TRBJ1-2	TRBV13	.	TGTGCCAGCAGCTTAAGGACAGTAGGCTACACCTTC	CASSLRTVGYTF
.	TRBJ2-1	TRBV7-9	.	TGTGCCAGCAGTCGGACGATGAGTAGCGGATACTACAATGAGCAGTTCTTC	CASSRTMSSGYYNEQFF
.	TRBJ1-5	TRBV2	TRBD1	TGTGCCAGCTGTCCCCGGGACAGGGTCCTCCAGGCTAATCAGCCCCAGCATTTT	CASCPRDRVLQANQPQHF
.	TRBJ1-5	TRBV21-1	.	TGTGCCAGCAGCACCACGACAGGGGGCATTAGTAGGAATCAGCCCCAGCATTTT	CASSTTTGGISRNQPQHF
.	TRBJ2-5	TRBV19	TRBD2	TGTGCCAGTAACGAGCGGGGCCAAGAGACCCAGTACTTC	CASNERGQETQYF
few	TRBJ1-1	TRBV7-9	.	TGTGCCAGCCGGTTTGGCAGGGCTTCAGAAGCTTTCTTT	CASRFGRASEAFF
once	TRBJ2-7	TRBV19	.	TGTGCCAGTAGATCCCCTGGTGGGGCAGCCACCTACGAGCAGTACTTC	CASRSPGGAATYEQYF
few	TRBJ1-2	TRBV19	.	TGTGCCAGTAGTATTTCGACAGGCGCCTATGGCTACACCTTC	CASSISTGAYGYTF
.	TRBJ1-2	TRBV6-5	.	TGTGCCAGCTTCGAAGGAGTCAAAGGATATGGCTACACCTTC	CASFEGVKGYGYTF